A selection of T cell receptor beta chains follows, all from one sample in a study of blood T cells in healthy people across ages. TCRdb redid the calling of the 5' RACE reads with MiXCR, one entry per CDR3 protein. The sample includes some 850,000 distinct CDR3 sequences, about 26% of them seen just once. These same records also appear under a second study, on T cells of mothers and their children.

Sequencing was carried out using blood. The receptors derive from a boy between 10 and 17 years old in good health. CDR3s include the opening cysteine and the closing phenylalanine or tryptophan. Only some rows state a clone size, as once, few, many or a class for expanded clones.

V: TRBV3-1
size: .
J: TRBJ2-5
CDR3: CASSQDDRGTQYF

V: TRBV6-5
size: .
J: TRBJ2-1
CDR3: CASSYYQTGGEQFF

V: TRBV30
size: .
J: TRBJ1-2
CDR3: CAWSGGDYGYTF

V: TRBV9
size: .
J: TRBJ2-6
CDR3: CASSGSLGANVLTF

V: TRBV7-2
size: .
J: TRBJ2-3
CDR3: CASSSSGGAIDTQYF

V: TRBV7-6
size: .
J: TRBJ2-7
CDR3: CASSLAIGSYEQYF

V: TRBV2
size: .
J: TRBJ1-4
CDR3: CASNPGQDNEKLFF

V: TRBV24-1
size: .
J: TRBJ2-2
CDR3: CATSTSLNTGELFF

V: TRBV20-1
size: .
J: TRBJ1-4
CDR3: CSAEGQEDEKLFF

V: TRBV29-1
size: few
J: TRBJ2-3
CDR3: CSVESRTRSTDTQYF

V: TRBV4-2
size: .
J: TRBJ2-1
CDR3: CASSPGLGGEQFF

V: TRBV10-3
size: .
J: TRBJ1-5
CDR3: CAISRDISNQPQHF

V: TRBV24-1
size: .
J: TRBJ2-5
CDR3: CATSDYEGIEQYF

V: TRBV7-8
size: .
J: TRBJ2-5
CDR3: CASSLVMAGGLWTQYF

V: TRBV5-4
size: once
J: TRBJ1-1
CDR3: CASSPGDMNTEAFF

V: TRBV21-1
size: few
J: TRBJ1-4
CDR3: CASSKAQRRGAGMKKLFF

V: TRBV25-1
size: few
J: TRBJ2-5
CDR3: CASSEGLTGPETQYF

V: TRBV7-6
size: .
J: TRBJ2-5
CDR3: CASSSRTSGEYQETQYF